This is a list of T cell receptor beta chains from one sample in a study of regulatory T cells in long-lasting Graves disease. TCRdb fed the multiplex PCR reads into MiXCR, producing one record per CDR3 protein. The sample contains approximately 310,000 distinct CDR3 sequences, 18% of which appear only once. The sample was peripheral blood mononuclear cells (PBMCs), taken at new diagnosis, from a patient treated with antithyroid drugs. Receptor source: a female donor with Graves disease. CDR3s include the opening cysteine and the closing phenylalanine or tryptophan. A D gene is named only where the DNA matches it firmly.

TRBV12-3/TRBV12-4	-	CASSLLQGYEQFF
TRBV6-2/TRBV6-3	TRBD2	CASSFGTSGTGEQYF
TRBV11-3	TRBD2	CASSASFGGESSYEQYF
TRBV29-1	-	CSAQNTEAFF
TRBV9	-	CASSVDFPKLGELFF
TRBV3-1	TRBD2	CASSQSDGRGSDTQYF
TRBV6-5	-	CASSWGRNQETQYF
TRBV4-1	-	CASSLPDKNNYGYTF
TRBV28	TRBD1	CASSSQTGFSNQPQHF
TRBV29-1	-	CSVDVSPQYF
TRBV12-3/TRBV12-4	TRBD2	CASNEMGLAAPTQYF
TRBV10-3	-	CAISEPRAPYNEQFF
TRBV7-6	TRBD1	CASSMPGQLTNTEAFF
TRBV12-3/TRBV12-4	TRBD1	CASSFWTGEGAFF
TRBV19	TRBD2	CASSIGSGSGETQYF
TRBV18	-	CTSSPTGRPTTGELFF
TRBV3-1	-	CASSEQARNTEAFF
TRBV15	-	CATSSERAEKLFF
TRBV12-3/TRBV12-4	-	CASRDGASTDTQYF
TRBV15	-	CATSRVGGNYGYTF
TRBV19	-	CASSIRHSTDTQYF
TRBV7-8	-	CASSSDQGRDTQYF
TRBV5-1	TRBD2	CASRAGTSGTLQYF
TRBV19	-	CASNGGRSNQPQHF
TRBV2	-	CASMRTDTPNEKLFF
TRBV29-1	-	CSVERESGANVLTF
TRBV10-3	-	CAISTGGDSPLHF
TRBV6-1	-	CATHRPAGELFF